The 12 T cell receptor beta chains presented below share a single source sample, sequenced in a study of lymphopenia after photon versus proton radiotherapy (dated by TCRdb to about 2019). The method behind the library was the immunoSEQ multiplex PCR assay. Imported from immuneACCESS, the table was reduced by TCRdb to in-frame sequences with V and J called. These copies leave out some clones; in studies compared against another copy, an unresolved V gene accounts for under half, and the cause of the remainder is not known. For this sample there are around 70,000 clones; 92% appear just once. The ten most abundant clones make up about 2.2% of the sample. This material consisted of peripheral blood, taken from a patient treated with photon-based radiotherapy. Source of these receptors: a woman in her 40s with cholangiocarcinoma.

The chain carries TRBV2 and TRBJ1-1, with a possible D match to TRBD1 (5 bases). Germline assignment: CDR1 SNHLY and CDR2 FYNNEI. The CDR3 totals 14 residues. V was trimmed by 5 bases and J by 6 bases, leaving 16 bases between them. The DNA of the CDR3 is TGTGCCAGCAGTTTACAGGTGATAGAGGCTGAAGCTTTCTTT. It encodes CASSLQVIEAEAFF.

In this sample, this clone turned up once. The rearrangement links TRBV7-9 to TRBJ1-1, with D perhaps matching TRBD1 (5 bases). Germline V gene lookup returns CDR1 SEHNR and CDR2 FQNEAQ (reference sequence). With 1 base removed from V and 6 bases from J, the gap between germline ends came to 15 bases. This CDR3 spans 15 amino acids. The CDR3 nucleotides are TGTGCCAGCAGCTTAGACGGGGCATCGGGCGCTGAAGCTTTCTTT. It is translated as CASSLDGASGAEAFF.

This chain uses TRBV5-4 with TRBJ2-7; D perhaps matches TRBD1 (7 bases). Germline V gene data show CDR1 as SGHNT and CDR2 as YYREEE (reference sequence). Trimming shortened V by 0 bases and J by 9 bases, and 13 bases separated the two germline ends. CDR3 length: 13 amino acids. CDR3 in amino acids: CASSLVQGGRQYF. CDR3 nucleotide sequence: TGTGCCAGCAGCTTGGTGCAGGGGGGAAGGCAGTACTTC. The entire variable domain, with the rest obtained from reference TRBV5-4 and TRBJ2-7, is as follows: ETGVTQSPTHLIKTRGQQVTLRCSSQSGHNTVSWYQQALGQGPQFIFQYYREEENGRGNFPPRFSGLQFPNYSSELNVNALELDDSALYLCASSLVQGGRQYFGPGTRLTVT.

V usage is TRBV18 and J usage is TRBJ2-3, with 8 bases aligning to TRBD1. V lost 4 bases to trimming and J lost 3 bases; unmatched junction nucleotides: 6. CDR3 length: 15 amino acids. The germline V gene encodes CDR1 KGHSH and CDR2 LQKENI. The CDR3 loop is CASSLQGARTDTQYF. The CDR3 DNA reads TGTGCCAGCTCACTCCAGGGGGCGAGAACAGATACGCAGTATTTT. The whole variable domain, filled in from reference TRBV18 and TRBJ2-3, reads NAGVMQNPRHLVRRRGQEARLRCSPMKGHSHVYWYRQLPEEGLKFMVYLQKENIIDESGMPKERFSAEFPKEGPSILRIQQVVRGDSAAYFCASSLQGARTDTQYFGPGTRLTVL.

The chain joins TRBV5-6 to TRBJ1-2; D is possibly TRBD1 (5 bases). With 0 bases removed from V and 8 bases from J, the gap between germline ends came to 17 bases. Germline V lookup: CDR1 SGHDT, CDR2 YYEEEE. The CDR3 length is 15 residues. CDR3 DNA: TGTGCCAGCAGCTTGGTCCAGGGCGGACCGGTAGGCTACACCTTC. Encoded protein: CASSLVQGGPVGYTF.

This chain joins TRBV9 and TRBJ2-5, with 11 positions matching TRBD2. The germline CDR1 and CDR2 sequences are SGDLS and YYNGEE. V was clipped by 0 bases and J by 2 bases; unmatched bases: 6. This CDR3 has 17 residues. The chain's CDR3 is CASSVDTGLAAQETQYF. CDR3 sequence (DNA): TGTGCCAGCAGCGTAGATACGGGACTAGCGGCACAAGAGACCCAGTACTTC. Variable domain in full (rest from reference TRBV9 and TRBJ2-5): DSGVTQTPKHLITATGQRVTLRCSPRSGDLSVYWYQQSLDQGLQFLIQYYNGEERAKGNILERFSAQQFPDLHSELNLSSLELGDSALYFCASSVDTGLAAQETQYFGPGTRLLVL.

The chain couples TRBV30 to TRBJ1-1; possibly TRBD1 for D (5 bases). The CDR3 has 13 amino acids. Trimming shortened V by 0 bases and J by 5 bases, and 10 bases separated the two germline ends. Germline V CDR1 and CDR2: GTSNPN, SVGIG (reference sequence). CDR3 nucleotides: TGTGCCTGGAGTGTTCGGGAGGGGACTGAAGCTTTCTTT. This encodes CAWSVREGTEAFF.

The V gene is TRBV4-1, the J gene TRBJ1-1; 7 bases fit TRBD1. The trim removed 4 bases at V and 0 bases at J, leaving 8 bases unmatched. CDR3 length: 16 residues. Germline CDR1 and CDR2: MGHRA and YSYEKL. The CDR3 protein is CASSPGEGAVNTEAFF. The CDR3 coding sequence is TGCGCCAGCAGCCCTGGCGAGGGGGCGGTGAACACTGAAGCTTTCTTT.

This rearrangement joins TRBV5-1 to TRBJ2-2; D is undetermined. This CDR3 is built from 13 residues. CDR1 is SGHRS and CDR2 is YFSETQ in the germline V gene. V lost 1 base, J lost 5 bases, and 6 bases lay in between. As DNA, the CDR3 is TGCGCCAGCAGCTTGTCGGGTACCGGGGAGCTGTTTTTT. It translates to CASSLSGTGELFF. The entire variable domain, with the rest obtained from reference TRBV5-1 and TRBJ2-2, is as follows: KAGVTQTPRYLIKTRGQQVTLSCSPISGHRSVSWYQQTPGQGLQFLFEYFSETQRNKGNFPGRFSGRQFSNSRSEMNVSTLELGDSALYLCASSLSGTGELFFGEGSRLTVL.

The chain uses TRBV10-3 and TRBJ2-1; 11 bases align to TRBD1. V gave up 3 bases and J gave up 7 bases; unmatched junction bases: 5. This CDR3 is 15 amino acids long. Germline CDR1 and CDR2: ENHRY and SYGVKD. CDR3 residues: CAISEGQGARNEQFF. CDR3 nucleotide sequence: TGTGCCATCAGTGAAGGACAGGGGGCGCGGAATGAGCAGTTCTTC.

This clone occurred a few times. J is TRBJ1-2 and V is TRBV30; TRBD1 is a possible D gene (5 bases). CDR1 is GTSNPN, CDR2 SVGIG, per germline (reference sequence). V was trimmed by 0 bases and J by 8 bases, leaving 13 bases between them. This CDR3 contains 13 residues. CDR3: CAWSVGDKGGYTF. CDR3 nucleotides: TGTGCCTGGAGTGTAGGGGATAAGGGCGGCTACACCTTC.

This clone occurred once. V usage is TRBV30 and J usage is TRBJ2-7; TRBD2 matches 8 bases. The CDR3 spans 14 residues. The V segment lost 0 bases and the J segment 7 bases; nucleotides outside the gene matches: 8. CDR1 is GTSNPN and CDR2 is SVGIG in the germline V gene (reference sequence). CDR3 residues: CAWSVGGGAREQYF. The CDR3 DNA reads as TGTGCCTGGAGTGTCGGGGGGGGTGCCAGAGAGCAGTACTTC.